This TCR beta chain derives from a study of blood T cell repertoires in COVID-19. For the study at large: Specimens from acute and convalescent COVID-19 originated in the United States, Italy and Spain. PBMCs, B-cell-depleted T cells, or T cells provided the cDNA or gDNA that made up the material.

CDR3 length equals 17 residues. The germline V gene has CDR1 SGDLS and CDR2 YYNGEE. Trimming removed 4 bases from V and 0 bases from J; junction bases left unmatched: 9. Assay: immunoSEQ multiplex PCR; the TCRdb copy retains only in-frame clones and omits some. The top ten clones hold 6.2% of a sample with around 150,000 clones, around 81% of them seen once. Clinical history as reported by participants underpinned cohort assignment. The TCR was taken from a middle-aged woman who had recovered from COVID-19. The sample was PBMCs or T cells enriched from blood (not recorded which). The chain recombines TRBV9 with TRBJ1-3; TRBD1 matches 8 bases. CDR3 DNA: TGTGCCAGCAGCCCTGGACAGGGTTTTATCTCTGGAAACACCATATATTTT. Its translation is CASSPGQGFISGNTIYF.